The clone carrying this TCR beta chain appeared once. The protocol was immunoSEQ multiplex PCR, while the TCRdb copy is restricted to in-frame clones and leaves out a portion. The sample records 200,000 to 300,000 clones, around 83% being singletons. The record originates from a study of blood T cell repertoires in COVID-19. At the level of the study: The United States, Italy and Spain provided the acute and convalescent COVID-19 samples. Sources were T cells, B-cell-depleted T cells, or PBMCs; the material itself was cDNA or gDNA.

This clonotype was obtained from a man between 35 and 55 years old who had recovered from COVID-19. The specimen sequenced was peripheral blood.

CDR3 nucleotide sequence: TGCGCCAGCAGCCAAGTCGTATATGCGGGAGTAGGCGATGAGCAGTTCTTC. Amino acids: CASSQVVYAGVGDEQFF. The rearrangement links TRBV4-3 to TRBJ2-1; the match to TRBD2 covers 7 bases. CDR1 is LGHNA, CDR2 YSLEER, per germline. The CDR3 extends over 17 amino acids. V dropped 1 base and J dropped 8; count of bases not matched to a gene: 14.